This TCR beta chain is from a study of metastatic and nonmetastatic thyroid tumors (dated by TCRdb to 2018 to 2020). In terms of the full investigation: Repertoires were compared across peripheral blood and tumor or nodule tissue samples from malignant and benign thyroid patients. What the work shows at the level of the full study, not this receptor alone: In both blood and tumor samples, malignant tumors were reported to have significantly higher TCR beta diversity than benign nodules.

Ten or more counts support this clone. The antigen it recognizes is unknown. The sample holds no much larger clone one base away, and base qualities are not on file. The sample has other DNA sequences that encode this CDR3 too. Via the germline V gene (reference sequence), CDR1 is GTSNPN and CDR2 SVGIG. For this chain, trimming is 3 bases at the V end and 3 bases at the J end, and the number of junction bases without a gene match is 7. Including cysteine and phenylalanine, the CDR3 has 15 amino acids. Here the CDR3 DNA is all that survives: 45 bases in frame from base 1. Libraries were constructed by PCR. Sequencing instrument: Illumina HiSeq 4000. High-throughput sequencing was used to profile the TCR beta-chain CDR3 region of every patient. Regarding the original processing steps: A classifier to discriminate distant-metastatic papillary thyroid cancer patients was built from CDR3 differences across clinicopathological groups. The Shannon index was used to measure repertoire diversity, and the Morisita-Horn index was used to measure how similar tumor and blood repertoires were. Using fastp at Q25 and MiXCR, TCRdb reprocessed the public reads and kept productive beta chains. The V and J calls and clone size come from TCRdb's table, not from the authors' own analysis. This sample has roughly 34,000 clones in its table, and 15% of those were observed once. The ten largest make up 19% of the sample.

None of the patients had been given any treatment before thyroid surgery. Patient clinical samples collected from 2012 to 2018 were retrospectively analysed using T-cell receptor beta sequencing. The sample taken for sequencing was blood. The chain is made from TRBV30 and TRBJ1-1; TRBD1 fits 10 bases in the junction. The receptor comes from a male donor with papillary thyroid cancer or a benign thyroid nodule (not recorded which). Some clones in this sample may be carry-over from other donors' samples. The CDR3 protein: CAWRRDRGRYTEAFF. The bases read TGTGCCTGGAGACGGGACAGGGGAAGGTACACTGAAGCTTTCTTT.